Below are 20 T cell receptor beta chains sequenced from a single sample in a study of human T cells and chemical hapten exposure. TCRdb processed the RACE reads anew with MiXCR; each CDR3 protein has one entry. Of 75,000 to 90,000 distinct CDR3 sequences listed, around 9.3% were seen once; the top ten hold roughly 5%. As for time point: patch test 2, 6 weeks after DPC sensitization. The treatment here: therapeutic diphenylcyclopropenone sensitization with weekly scalp DPC. This sample comprised whole blood, obtained in connection with sensitization to the hapten diphenylcyclopropenone (DPC). Receptor source: a woman in her forties or fifties with alopecia areata. Some clones in this sample may be carry-over from other donors' samples.

The chain's CDR3 is CASSRQGYEQYF. The CDR3 DNA follows: TGTGCCAGCAGTCGACAGGGCTACGAGCAGTACTTC. The chain employs TRBV2 and TRBJ2-7; TRBD1 matches 7 bases. Trimming took 5 bases from V and 3 from J; bases not matched to a gene: 1. Per germline, CDR1 SNHLY and CDR2 FYNNEI. The CDR3 covers 12 residues.

The CDR3 reads CSVSIQQSSYEQYF. CDR3 nucleotide sequence: TGCAGCGTTTCGATTCAACAGAGCTCCTACGAGCAGTACTTC. J is TRBJ2-7 and V is TRBV29-1, with D uncertain. V lost 5 bases to trimming and J lost 0 bases, with 14 bases between them. Germline V gene sequence: CDR1 SQVTM, CDR2 ANQGSEA. The CDR3 runs to 14 residues.

This clonotype was counted ten times or more. J is TRBJ2-5 and V is TRBV5-4; 7 bases line up with TRBD1. Germline V gene lookup returns CDR1 SGHNT and CDR2 YYREEE (reference sequence). Losses at the gene ends were 4 bases for V and 5 bases for J; bases not matched to a gene: 5. The CDR3 runs to 13 residues. CDR3 amino acids: CASSPTDRETQYF. Here the CDR3 DNA reads TGTGCCAGCAGCCCGACGGACAGGGAGACCCAGTACTTC.

This clonotype was detected ten times or more. The chain combines TRBV29-1 with TRBJ1-1, with 7 bases aligning to TRBD1. The ends lost 4 bases at V and 1 base at J; junction bases unmatched: 6. Germline V gene sequence: CDR1 SQVTM, CDR2 ANQGSEA. The length of the CDR3 is 14 residues. This CDR3 reads CSVGTGVGNTEAFF. The DNA of the CDR3 is TGCAGCGTTGGTACAGGGGTTGGGAACACTGAAGCTTTCTTT.

This clonotype came up a few times. The genes are TRBV25-1 and TRBJ2-3; 7 bases agree with TRBD2. V lost 6 bases and J lost 6; bases outside the gene matches: 9. The CDR3 is 14 amino acids. Germline CDR1 reads MGHDK; CDR2 reads SYGVNS. CDR3 bases: TGTGCCAGCAGGAGGAGCGGGGCCTCTGATACGCAGTATTTT. It yields the protein CASRRSGASDTQYF.

The chain uses TRBV29-1 and TRBJ1-1; 9 bases align to TRBD1. The J segment lost 6 bases and the V segment lost 1 base, leaving 6 bases of the junction unmatched. The CDR3 spans 14 residues. In germline, CDR1 is SQVTM, CDR2 ANQGSEA. CDR3 in DNA: TGCAGCGTTGAAGGAGGGACAGGGATCTCTGAAGCTTTCTTT. Translated: CSVEGGTGISEAFF. Full variable domain (remainder filled in from reference TRBV29-1 and TRBJ1-1): SAVISQKPSRDICQRGTSLTIQCQVDSQVTMMFWYRQQPGQSLTLIATANQGSEATYESGFVIDKFPISRPNLTFSTLTVSNMSPEDSSIYLCSVEGGTGISEAFFGQGTRLTVV.

There are a few counts of this clonotype. The chain is built from TRBV28 and TRBJ1-2; 11 bases fit TRBD1. The CDR3 sequence is 14 residues long. With 7 bases clipped from V and 4 bases from J, the junction kept 5 bases outside the gene matches. Germline V CDR1 and CDR2: MDHEN, SYDVKM. CDR3 sequence reads: CASTEGQGVYGYTF. The CDR3 DNA follows: TGTGCCAGCACCGAGGGACAGGGGGTCTATGGCTACACCTTC.

A few counts support this clonotype. The chain carries TRBV11-3 and TRBJ2-3, with 8 positions matching TRBD2. Germline CDR1 SGHNT, CDR2 YENEEA. The CDR3 totals 18 residues. V was clipped by 4 bases and J by 4 bases; unmatched bases: 16. CDR3 sequence (DNA): TGTGCCAGCAGCTCGTCCAGTCTCAGCGGGAGTTTATCAGATACGCAGTATTTT. It specifies CASSSSSLSGSLSDTQYF.

This clonotype was counted ten times or more. This chain connects TRBV3-1 to TRBJ1-3; D may be TRBD1 (5 bases). The CDR3 has 15 amino acids. V shed 1 base and J shed 0 bases, with 7 bases lying between them. CDR1 is LGHDT and CDR2 is YNNKEL in the germline V gene (reference sequence). This CDR3 is CASSQGQLSGNTIYF. CDR3 DNA sequence: TGTGCCAGCAGCCAAGGACAGCTCTCTGGAAACACCATATATTTT.

This clonotype was seen a few times. The gene calls are TRBV6-5 and TRBJ1-1, with TRBD1 matching over 7 bases. The V segment lost 6 bases and the J segment 7 bases; nucleotides outside the gene matches: 14. Germline values: CDR1 MNHEY, CDR2 SVGAGI. There are 15 residues in the CDR3. CDR3 in amino acids: CASSTSGTAGSEAFF. Written as DNA, the CDR3 is TGTGCCAGCAGCACTTCCGGGACAGCGGGTAGTGAAGCTTTCTTT.

This clonotype was observed at least ten times. The chain joins TRBV3-1 to TRBJ2-1; 9 nucleotides match TRBD2. In germline, CDR1 is LGHDT, CDR2 YNNKEL (reference sequence). Losses at the gene ends were 1 base for V and 9 bases for J; bases not matched to a gene: 7. This CDR3 comprises 15 residues. In nucleotides, the CDR3 is TGTGCCAGCAGCCAAGTGTCTAGCGGGACGCGTGAGCAGTTCTTC. This translates into CASSQVSSGTREQFF.

The chain links TRBV4-2 to TRBJ2-7; D may be TRBD2 (5 bases). The length of the CDR3 is 14 residues. V gave up 4 bases and J gave up 2 bases, with 12 bases separating them. The germline CDR1 and CDR2 sequences are LGHNA and YNFKEQ. The DNA for the CDR3 is TGTGCCAGCAGCCTACGGACTTCTACCTACGAGCAGTACTTC. Translation gives CASSLRTSTYEQYF.

This clonotype appeared many times. This sequence joins TRBV14 and TRBJ1-5; no clear D gene. The CDR3 covers 15 residues. The germline V gene encodes CDR1 SGHDN and CDR2 FVKESK. V was clipped by 1 base and J by 3 bases, with 10 bases between them. CDR3 DNA sequence: TGTGCCAGCAGCCAAGGATCAGGCCTCAATCAGCCCCAGCATTTT. Translating gives CASSQGSGLNQPQHF.

The V gene is TRBV27, the J gene TRBJ2-7; 14 bases agree with TRBD2. The junction had 10 bases not matched to a gene; V was cut back by 5 bases and J by 4 bases. The germline CDR1 and CDR2 sequences are MNHEY and SMNVEV (reference sequence). The CDR3 loop spans 17 amino acids. CDR3 sequence: CASSLGLAGASRYEQYF. The CDR3 DNA is TGTGCCAGCAGTCTGGGACTAGCGGGAGCCAGTAGATACGAGCAGTACTTC.

This clonotype was observed a few times. CDR3 DNA: TGTGCCAGCAGCTTAGCATCTGCAGCGGGAGAGGAAGAGCAGTACTTC. This codes for CASSLASAAGEEEQYF. The rearrangement links TRBV7-2 to TRBJ2-7; 8 bases agree with TRBD2. CDR1 SGHTA and CDR2 FQGNSA come from the germline V gene. The CDR3 spans 16 residues. Unmatched junction bases numbered 11, after V lost 0 bases and J lost 7 bases.

This clonotype was observed many times. The chain carries TRBV30 and TRBJ2-2, with TRBD2 as a possible D gene (6 bases). V lost 0 bases and J lost 5, with 19 bases in between. Germline assignment: CDR1 GTSNPN and CDR2 SVGIG (reference sequence). The CDR3 contains 17 residues. Here the CDR3 reads CAWSVEAGRDRTGELFF. CDR3 sequence (DNA): TGTGCCTGGAGTGTAGAGGCAGGGCGGGATAGGACCGGGGAGCTGTTTTTT.

A few counts support this clonotype. The J gene is TRBJ2-7, the V gene TRBV28; perhaps TRBD1 as D (5 bases). Germline assignment: CDR1 MDHEN and CDR2 SYDVKM. The CDR3 totals 13 residues. Trimming cost V 6 bases and J 2 bases, with 11 bases left between them. The CDR3 DNA follows: TGTGCCAGCAGACGAAAGACAGCCTACGAGCAGTACTTC. This encodes CASRRKTAYEQYF.

This clonotype was observed many times. The chain links TRBV18 to TRBJ1-2, with a possible D match to TRBD1 (6 bases). CDR3 size: 16 residues. Trimming pared 3 bases from V and 4 bases from J, leaving 18 bases between. Germline V lookup: CDR1 KGHSH, CDR2 LQKENI. The CDR3 nucleotides are TGTGCCAGCTCACCCCCCGCTGGCCGGGGGCGCTATGGCTACACCTTC. Protein product: CASSPPAGRGRYGYTF.

This clonotype has a handful of counts. This chain joins TRBV5-6 and TRBJ2-1, with TRBD2 matching over 8 bases. Germline loops: CDR1 SGHDT, CDR2 YYEEEE. The V and J ends lost 0 bases and 0 bases, in that order; junction bases with no gene match: 2. CDR3 length equals 16 residues. The CDR3 coding sequence is TGTGCCAGCAGCTTGGGACTAGCGTACTCCTACAATGAGCAGTTCTTC. This gives the protein CASSLGLAYSYNEQFF.

The chain uses TRBV28 and TRBJ1-5; D remains unclear. There are 14 residues in the CDR3. Germline CDR1 is MDHEN and CDR2 is SYDVKM. V was clipped by 5 bases and J by 0 bases, with 8 bases between them. DNA of the CDR3: TGTGCCAGCAGTACCCAGGTTAGCAATCAGCCCCAGCATTTT. Translating gives CASSTQVSNQPQHF.